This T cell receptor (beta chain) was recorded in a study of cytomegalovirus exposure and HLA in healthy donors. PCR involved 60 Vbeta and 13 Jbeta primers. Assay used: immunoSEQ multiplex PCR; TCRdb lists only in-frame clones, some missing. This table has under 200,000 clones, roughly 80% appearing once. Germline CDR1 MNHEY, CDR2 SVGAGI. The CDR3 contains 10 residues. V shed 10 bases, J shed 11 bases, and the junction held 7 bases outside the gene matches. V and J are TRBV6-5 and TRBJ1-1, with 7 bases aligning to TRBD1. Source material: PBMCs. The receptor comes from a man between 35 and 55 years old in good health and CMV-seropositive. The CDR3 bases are TGTGCCACCGTAGACAGGGATGCTTTCTTT. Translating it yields CATVDRDAFF.